This T cell receptor beta chain was found in a study of CXCR3-negative and CXCR3-positive naive CD8 T cells. Looked up from germline, CDR1 is SGHVS and CDR2 is FNYEAQ. The CDR3 totals 14 residues. The TRB cDNA libraries were prepared by 5' RACE with UMI labels. Each CDR3 protein gets one entry in TCRdb, which reprocessed the 5' RACE reads and gives no DNA. The table lists about 130,000 distinct CDR3 sequences. This sequence was found in a human donor in good health. Some clones in this sample may be carry-over from other donors' samples. The J gene is TRBJ2-1, the V gene TRBV7-6. Sequencing was performed on naive CXCR3- CD8+ T cells from blood. The sample's subset: CD45RO-CCR7+CD27+CD95- naive CD8+ T cells lacking CXCR3 (TNR3-). The CDR3 region is CASSVAGEHNEQFF.